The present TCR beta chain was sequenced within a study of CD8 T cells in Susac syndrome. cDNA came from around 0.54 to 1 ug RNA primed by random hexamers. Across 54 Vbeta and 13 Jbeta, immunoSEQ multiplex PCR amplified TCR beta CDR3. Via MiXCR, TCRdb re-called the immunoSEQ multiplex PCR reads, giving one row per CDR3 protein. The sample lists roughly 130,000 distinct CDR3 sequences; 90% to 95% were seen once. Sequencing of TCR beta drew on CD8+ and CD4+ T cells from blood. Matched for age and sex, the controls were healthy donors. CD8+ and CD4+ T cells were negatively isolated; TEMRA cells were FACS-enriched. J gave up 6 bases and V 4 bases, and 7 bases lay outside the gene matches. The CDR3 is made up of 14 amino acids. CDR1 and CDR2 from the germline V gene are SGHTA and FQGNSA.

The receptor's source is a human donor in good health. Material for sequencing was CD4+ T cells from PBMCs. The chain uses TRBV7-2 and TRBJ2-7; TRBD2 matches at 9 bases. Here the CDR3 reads CASSSSGIGLEQYF. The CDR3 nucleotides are TGTGCCAGCAGCTCTAGCGGGATCGGCCTCGAGCAGTACTTC.